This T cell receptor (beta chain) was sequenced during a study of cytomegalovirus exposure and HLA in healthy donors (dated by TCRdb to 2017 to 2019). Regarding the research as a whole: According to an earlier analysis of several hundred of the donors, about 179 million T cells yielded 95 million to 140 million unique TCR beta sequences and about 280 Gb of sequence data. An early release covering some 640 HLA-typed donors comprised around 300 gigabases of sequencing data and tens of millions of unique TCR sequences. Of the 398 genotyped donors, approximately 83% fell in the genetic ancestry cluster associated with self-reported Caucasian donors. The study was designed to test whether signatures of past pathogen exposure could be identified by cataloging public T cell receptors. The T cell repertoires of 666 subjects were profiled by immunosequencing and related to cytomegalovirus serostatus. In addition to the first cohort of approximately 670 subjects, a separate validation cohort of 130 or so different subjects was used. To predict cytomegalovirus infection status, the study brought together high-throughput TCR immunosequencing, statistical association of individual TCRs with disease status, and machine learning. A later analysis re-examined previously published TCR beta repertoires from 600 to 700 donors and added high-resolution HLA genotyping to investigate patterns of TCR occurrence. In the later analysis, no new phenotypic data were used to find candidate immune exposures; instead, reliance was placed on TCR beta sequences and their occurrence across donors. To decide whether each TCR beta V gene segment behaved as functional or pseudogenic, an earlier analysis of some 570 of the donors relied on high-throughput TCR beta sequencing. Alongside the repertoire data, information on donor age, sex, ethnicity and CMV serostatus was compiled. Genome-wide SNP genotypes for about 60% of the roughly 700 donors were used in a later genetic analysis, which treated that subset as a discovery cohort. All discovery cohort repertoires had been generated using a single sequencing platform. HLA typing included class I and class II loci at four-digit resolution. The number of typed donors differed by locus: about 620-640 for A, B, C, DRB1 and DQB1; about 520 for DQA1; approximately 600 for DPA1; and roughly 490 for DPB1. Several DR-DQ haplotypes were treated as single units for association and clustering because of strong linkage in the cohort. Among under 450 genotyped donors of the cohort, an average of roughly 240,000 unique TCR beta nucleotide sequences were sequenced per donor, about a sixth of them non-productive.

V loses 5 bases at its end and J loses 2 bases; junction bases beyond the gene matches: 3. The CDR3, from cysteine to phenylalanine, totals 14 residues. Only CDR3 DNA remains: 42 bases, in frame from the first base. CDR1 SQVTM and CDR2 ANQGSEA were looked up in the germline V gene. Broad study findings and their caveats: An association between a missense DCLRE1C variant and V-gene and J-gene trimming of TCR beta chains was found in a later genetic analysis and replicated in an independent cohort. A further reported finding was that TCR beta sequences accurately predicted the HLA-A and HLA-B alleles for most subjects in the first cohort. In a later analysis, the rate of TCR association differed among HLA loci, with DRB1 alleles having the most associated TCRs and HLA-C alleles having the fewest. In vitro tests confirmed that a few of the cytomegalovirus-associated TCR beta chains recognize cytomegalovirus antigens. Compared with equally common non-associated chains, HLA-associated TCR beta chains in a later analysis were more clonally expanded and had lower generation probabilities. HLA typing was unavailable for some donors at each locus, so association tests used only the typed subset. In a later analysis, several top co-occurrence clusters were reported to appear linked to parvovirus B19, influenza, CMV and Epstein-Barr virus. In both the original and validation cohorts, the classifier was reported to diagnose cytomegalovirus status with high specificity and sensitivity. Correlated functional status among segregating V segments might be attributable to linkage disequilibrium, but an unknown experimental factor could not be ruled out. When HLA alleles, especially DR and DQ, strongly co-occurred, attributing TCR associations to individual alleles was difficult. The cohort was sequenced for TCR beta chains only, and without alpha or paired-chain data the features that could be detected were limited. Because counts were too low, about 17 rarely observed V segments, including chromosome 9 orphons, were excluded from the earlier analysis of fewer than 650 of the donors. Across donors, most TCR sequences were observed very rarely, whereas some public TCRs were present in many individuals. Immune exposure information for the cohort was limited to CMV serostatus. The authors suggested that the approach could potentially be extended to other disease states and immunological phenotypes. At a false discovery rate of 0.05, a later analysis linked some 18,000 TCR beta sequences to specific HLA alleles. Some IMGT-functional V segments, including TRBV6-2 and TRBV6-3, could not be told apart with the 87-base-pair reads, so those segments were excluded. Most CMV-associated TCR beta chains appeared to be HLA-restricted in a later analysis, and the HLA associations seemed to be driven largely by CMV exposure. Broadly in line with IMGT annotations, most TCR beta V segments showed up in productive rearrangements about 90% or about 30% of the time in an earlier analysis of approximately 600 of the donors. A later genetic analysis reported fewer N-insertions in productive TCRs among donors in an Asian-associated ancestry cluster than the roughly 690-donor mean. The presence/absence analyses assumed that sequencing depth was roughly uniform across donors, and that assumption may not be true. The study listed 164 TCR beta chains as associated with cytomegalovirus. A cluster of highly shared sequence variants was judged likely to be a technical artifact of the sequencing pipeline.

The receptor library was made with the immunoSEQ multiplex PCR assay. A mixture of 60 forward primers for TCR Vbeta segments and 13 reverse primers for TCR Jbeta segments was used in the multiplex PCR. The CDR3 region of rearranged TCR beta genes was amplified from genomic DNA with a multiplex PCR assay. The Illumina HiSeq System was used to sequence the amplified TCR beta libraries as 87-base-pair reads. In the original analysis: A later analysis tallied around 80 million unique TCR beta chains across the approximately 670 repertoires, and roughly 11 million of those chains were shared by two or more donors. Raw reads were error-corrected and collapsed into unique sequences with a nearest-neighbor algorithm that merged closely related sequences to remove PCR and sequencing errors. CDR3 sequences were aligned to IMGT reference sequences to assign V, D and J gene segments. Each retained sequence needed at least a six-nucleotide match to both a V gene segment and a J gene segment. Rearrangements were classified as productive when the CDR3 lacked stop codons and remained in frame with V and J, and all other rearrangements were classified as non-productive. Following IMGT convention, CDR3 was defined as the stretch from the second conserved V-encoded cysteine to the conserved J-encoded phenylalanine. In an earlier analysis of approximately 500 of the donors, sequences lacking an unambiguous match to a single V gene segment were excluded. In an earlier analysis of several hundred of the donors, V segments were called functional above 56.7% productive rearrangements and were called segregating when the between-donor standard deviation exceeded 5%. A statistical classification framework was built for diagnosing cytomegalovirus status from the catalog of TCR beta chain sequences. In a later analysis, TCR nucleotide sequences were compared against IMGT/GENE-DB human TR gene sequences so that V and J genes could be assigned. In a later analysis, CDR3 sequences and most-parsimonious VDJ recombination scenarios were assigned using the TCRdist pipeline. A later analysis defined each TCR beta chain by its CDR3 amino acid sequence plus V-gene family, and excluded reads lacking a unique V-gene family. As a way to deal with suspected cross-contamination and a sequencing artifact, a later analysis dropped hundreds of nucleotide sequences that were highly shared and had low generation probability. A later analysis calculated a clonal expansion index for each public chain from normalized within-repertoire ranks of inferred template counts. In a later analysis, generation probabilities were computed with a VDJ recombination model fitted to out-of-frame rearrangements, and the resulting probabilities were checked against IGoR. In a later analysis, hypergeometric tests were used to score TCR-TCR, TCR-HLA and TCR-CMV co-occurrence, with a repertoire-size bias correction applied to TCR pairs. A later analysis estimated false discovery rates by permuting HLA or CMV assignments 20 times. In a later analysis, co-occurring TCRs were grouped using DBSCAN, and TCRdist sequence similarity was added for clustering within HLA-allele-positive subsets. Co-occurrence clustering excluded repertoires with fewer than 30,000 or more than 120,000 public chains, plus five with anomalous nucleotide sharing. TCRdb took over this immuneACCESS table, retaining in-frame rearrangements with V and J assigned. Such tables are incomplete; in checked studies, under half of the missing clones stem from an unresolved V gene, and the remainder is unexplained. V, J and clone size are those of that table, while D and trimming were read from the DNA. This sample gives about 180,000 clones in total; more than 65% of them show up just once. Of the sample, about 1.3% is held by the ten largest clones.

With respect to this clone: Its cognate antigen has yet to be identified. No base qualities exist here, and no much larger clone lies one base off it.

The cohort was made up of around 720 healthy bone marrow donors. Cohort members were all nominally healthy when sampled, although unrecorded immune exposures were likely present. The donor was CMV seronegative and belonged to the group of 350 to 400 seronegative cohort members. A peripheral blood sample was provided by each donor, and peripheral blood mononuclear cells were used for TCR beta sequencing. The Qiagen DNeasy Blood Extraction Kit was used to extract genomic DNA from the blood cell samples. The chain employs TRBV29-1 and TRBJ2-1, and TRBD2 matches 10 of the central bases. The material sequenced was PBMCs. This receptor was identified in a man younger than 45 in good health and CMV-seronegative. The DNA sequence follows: TGCAGCGTTCTGGGACTAGCGACCTACAATGAGCAGTTCTTC. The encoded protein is CSVLGLATYNEQFF.